This paragraph reports one T cell receptor beta chain. Per the authors' pipeline: Counts of nucleated cells, estimated from reference gene primer amplification, were obtained. Sequencing was performed with immunoSEQ multiplex PCR; in TCRdb, only in-frame clones are kept and a portion is missing. V, J and clone size are those of that table, while D and trimming were read from the DNA. The sample includes approximately 37,000 clones, about 91% of them seen just once. This record comes from a study of blood T cell repertoires in COVID-19. Study-wide background: COVID-19 samples, acute and convalescent, were from the United States, Italy and Spain. T cells, B-cell-depleted T cells, or PBMCs provided the cDNA or gDNA that served as material.

Trimming removed 6 bases from V and 0 bases from J, with 8 bases in between. The CDR3 covers 13 residues. Looked up from germline, CDR1 is LNHDA and CDR2 is SQIVND (reference sequence). The chain uses TRBV19 and TRBJ1-2; no definite D call. Sequenced sample: peripheral blood. This clonotype was obtained from a woman aged 80 or older with acute or convalescent COVID-19. Here the CDR3 DNA reads TGTGCCAGTAGACAGAGAGCTAACTATGGCTACACCTTC. Encoded protein: CASRQRANYGYTF.